This paragraph covers one TCR beta chain sequence. This sample was included in a study of blood T cell repertoires in COVID-19. Study-level information: Material from acute and convalescent COVID-19 was sourced from the United States, Italy and Spain. The cDNA or gDNA used as material had been derived from T cells, B-cell-depleted T cells, or PBMCs.

As processed by the authors: Amplification of reference gene primers provided the estimated nucleated cell counts. The method was immunoSEQ multiplex PCR; TCRdb's version includes in-frame clones alone and lacks a portion of them. V and J calls and clone size are as listed in that table; D and trimming were resolved from the DNA. Of fewer than 150,000 clones listed, 80% to 90% are singletons. CDR1 MNHEY and CDR2 SVGEGT come from the germline V gene. The CDR3 is 16 amino acids. V dropped 2 bases and J dropped 9 bases, with 22 bases sitting between them. This chain uses TRBV6-2 or TRBV6-3 with TRBJ1-1; D remains unclear. Sequenced material: peripheral blood. This sequence originates from a middle-aged woman with acute or convalescent COVID-19. In DNA, the CDR3 is TGTGCCAGCAGTTACCCACCGCATGCGGATATTCGGAAAGCTTTCTTT. As protein: CASSYPPHADIRKAFF.